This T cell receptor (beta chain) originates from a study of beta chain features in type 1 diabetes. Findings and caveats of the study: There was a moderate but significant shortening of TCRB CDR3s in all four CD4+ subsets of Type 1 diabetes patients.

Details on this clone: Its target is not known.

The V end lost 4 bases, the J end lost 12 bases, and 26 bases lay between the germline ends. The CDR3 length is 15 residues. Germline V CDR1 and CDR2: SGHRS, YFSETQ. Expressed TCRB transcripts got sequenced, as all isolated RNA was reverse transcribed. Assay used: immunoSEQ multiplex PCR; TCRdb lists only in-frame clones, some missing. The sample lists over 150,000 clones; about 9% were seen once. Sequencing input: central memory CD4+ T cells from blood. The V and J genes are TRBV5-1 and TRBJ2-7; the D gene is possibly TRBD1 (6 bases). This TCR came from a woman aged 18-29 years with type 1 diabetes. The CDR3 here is CASSPGQPGREERYF. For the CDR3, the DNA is TGCGCCAGCAGCCCGGGACAACCGGGCCGAGAAGAACGGTACTTC.